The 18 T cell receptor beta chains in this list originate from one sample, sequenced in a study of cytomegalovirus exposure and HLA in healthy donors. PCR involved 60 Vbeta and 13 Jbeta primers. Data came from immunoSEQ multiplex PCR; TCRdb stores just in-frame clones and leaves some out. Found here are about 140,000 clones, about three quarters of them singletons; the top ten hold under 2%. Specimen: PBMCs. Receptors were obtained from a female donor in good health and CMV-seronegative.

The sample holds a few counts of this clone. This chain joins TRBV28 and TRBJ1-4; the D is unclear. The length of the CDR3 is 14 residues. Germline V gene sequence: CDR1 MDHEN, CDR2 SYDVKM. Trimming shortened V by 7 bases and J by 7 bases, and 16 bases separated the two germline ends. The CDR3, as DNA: TGTGCCAGCACCTCCCTGTTTGTCCTTGAAAAACTGTTTTTT. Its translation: CASTSLFVLEKLFF.

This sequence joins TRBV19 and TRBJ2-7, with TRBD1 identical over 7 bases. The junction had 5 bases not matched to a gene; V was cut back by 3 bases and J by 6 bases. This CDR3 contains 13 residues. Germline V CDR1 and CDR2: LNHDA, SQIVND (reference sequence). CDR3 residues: CASSIDRAIEQYF. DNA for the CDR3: TGTGCCAGTAGTATTGACAGGGCGATCGAGCAGTACTTC. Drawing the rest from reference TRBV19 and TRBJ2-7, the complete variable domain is DGGITQSPKYLFRKEGQNVTLSCEQNLNHDAMYWYRQDPGQGLRLIYYSQIVNDFQKGDIAEGYSVSREKKESFPLTVTSAQKNPTAFYLCASSIDRAIEQYFGPGTRLTVT.

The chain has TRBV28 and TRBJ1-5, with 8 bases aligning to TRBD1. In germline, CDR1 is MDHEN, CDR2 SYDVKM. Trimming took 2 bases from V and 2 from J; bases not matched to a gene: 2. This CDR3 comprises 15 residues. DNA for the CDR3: TGTGCCAGCAGTTTAGACAGGGGTGGCAATCAGCCCCAGCATTTT. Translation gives CASSLDRGGNQPQHF.

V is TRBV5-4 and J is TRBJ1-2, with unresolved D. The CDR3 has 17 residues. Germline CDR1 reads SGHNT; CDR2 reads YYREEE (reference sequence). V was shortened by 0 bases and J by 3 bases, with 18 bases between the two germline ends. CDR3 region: CASSLGGGAGMDYGYTF. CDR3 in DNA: TGTGCCAGCAGCTTGGGGGGTGGTGCGGGTATGGACTATGGCTACACCTTC.

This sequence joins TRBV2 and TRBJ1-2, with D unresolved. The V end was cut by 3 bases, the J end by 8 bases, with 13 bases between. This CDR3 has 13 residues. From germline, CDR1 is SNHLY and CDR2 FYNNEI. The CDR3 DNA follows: TGTGCCAGCAGTGATAACGAGGAAAGGGGCTACACCTTC. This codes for CASSDNEERGYTF.

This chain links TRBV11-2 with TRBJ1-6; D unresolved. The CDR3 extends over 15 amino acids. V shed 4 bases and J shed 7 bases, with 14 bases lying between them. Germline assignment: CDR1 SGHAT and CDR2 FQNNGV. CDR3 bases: TGTGCCAGCAGCTCGACCGGGGTGGGGAATTCACCCCTCCACTTT. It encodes CASSSTGVGNSPLHF.

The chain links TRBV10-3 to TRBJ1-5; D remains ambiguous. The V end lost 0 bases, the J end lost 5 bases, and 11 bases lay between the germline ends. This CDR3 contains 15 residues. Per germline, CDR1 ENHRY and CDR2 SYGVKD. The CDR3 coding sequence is TGTGCCATCAGTGAGTCGAACGGGTGGGATCAGCCCCAGCATTTT. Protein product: CAISESNGWDQPQHF.

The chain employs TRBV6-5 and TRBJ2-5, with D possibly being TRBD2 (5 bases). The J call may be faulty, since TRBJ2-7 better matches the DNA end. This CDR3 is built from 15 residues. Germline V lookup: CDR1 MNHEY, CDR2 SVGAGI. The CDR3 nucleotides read TGTGCCAGCAGTTACTCGTCGGGATGGCCCTACGAGCAGTACTTC. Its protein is CASSYSSGWPYEQYF.

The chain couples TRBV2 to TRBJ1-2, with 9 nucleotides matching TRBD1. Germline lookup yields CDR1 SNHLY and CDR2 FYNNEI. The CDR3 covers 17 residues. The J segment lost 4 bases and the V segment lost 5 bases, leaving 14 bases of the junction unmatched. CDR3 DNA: TGTGCCAGCAGTTCCGGGACAGGGAGCCCCCGAGGCTATGGCTACACCTTC. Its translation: CASSSGTGSPRGYGYTF.

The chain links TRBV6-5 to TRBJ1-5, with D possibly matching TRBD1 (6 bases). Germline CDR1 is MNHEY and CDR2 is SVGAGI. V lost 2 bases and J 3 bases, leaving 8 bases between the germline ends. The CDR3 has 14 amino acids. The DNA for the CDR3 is TGTGCCAGCAGTTACGACAGGAACAATCAGCCCCAGCATTTT. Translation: CASSYDRNNQPQHF.

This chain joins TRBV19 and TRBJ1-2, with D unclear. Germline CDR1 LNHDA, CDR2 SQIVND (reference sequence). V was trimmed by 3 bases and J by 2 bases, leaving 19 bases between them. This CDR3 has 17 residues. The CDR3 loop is CASSMALDKMINYGYTF. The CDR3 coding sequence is TGTGCCAGTAGTATGGCCCTCGACAAGATGATCAACTATGGCTACACCTTC. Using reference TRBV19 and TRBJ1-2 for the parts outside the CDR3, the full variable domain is DGGITQSPKYLFRKEGQNVTLSCEQNLNHDAMYWYRQDPGQGLRLIYYSQIVNDFQKGDIAEGYSVSREKKESFPLTVTSAQKNPTAFYLCASSMALDKMINYGYTFGSGTRLTVV.

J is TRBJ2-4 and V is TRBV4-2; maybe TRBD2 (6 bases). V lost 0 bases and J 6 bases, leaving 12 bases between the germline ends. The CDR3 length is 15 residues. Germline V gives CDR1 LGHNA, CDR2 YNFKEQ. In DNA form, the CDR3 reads TGTGCCAGCAGCCAAGATTTGACTAGTTCAAACATTCAGTACTTC. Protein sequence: CASSQDLTSSNIQYF.

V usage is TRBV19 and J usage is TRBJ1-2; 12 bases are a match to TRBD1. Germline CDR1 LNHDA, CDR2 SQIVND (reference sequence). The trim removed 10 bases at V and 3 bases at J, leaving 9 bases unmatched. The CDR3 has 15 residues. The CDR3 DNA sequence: TGTGCCATTCGGGGGACAGGGGGCCTGGACTATGGCTACACCTTC. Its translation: CAIRGTGGLDYGYTF.

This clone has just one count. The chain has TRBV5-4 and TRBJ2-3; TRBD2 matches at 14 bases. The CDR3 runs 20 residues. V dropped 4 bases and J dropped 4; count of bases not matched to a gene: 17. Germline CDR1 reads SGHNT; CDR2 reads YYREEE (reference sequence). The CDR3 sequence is CASSRDGLAGGRLGADTQYF. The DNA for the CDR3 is TGTGCCAGCAGCCGAGATGGACTAGCGGGAGGCCGCCTTGGGGCAGATACGCAGTATTTT.

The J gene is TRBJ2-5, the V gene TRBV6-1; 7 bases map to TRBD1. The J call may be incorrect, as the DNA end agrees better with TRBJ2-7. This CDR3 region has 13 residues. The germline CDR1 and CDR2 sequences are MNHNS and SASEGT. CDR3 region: CASSATGSYEQYF. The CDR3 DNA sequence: TGTGCCAGCAGTGCGACAGGGAGCTACGAGCAGTACTTC.

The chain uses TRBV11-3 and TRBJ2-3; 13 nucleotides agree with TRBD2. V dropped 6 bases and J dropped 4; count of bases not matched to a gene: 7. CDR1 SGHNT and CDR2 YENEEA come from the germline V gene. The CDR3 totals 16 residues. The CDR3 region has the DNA TGTGCCAGCAGTGATAGACTAGCGGGGGGCTCAGATACGCAGTATTTT. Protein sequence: CASSDRLAGGSDTQYF.

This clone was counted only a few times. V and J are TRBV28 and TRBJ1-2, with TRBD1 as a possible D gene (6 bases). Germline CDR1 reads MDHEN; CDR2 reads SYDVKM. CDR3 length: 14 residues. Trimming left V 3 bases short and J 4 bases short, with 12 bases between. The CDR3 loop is CASSFRGGGYGYTF. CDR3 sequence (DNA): TGTGCCAGCAGTTTCAGGGGAGGGGGCTATGGCTACACCTTC.

CDR3 bases: TGTGCCAGCAGCTTGCACCCAGACCCAGCAGGTCAGCCCCAGCATTTT. Protein sequence: CASSLHPDPAGQPQHF. The chain has TRBV5-8 and TRBJ1-5, with unresolved D. This CDR3 comprises 16 residues. Trimming removed 1 base from V and 6 bases from J, with 17 bases in between. Per the germline V gene, CDR1 is SGHTS and CDR2 is YDEGEE.